This T cell receptor (beta chain) was captured in a study of cytomegalovirus exposure and HLA in healthy donors. A multiplex PCR was run with 60 Vbeta primers and 13 Jbeta primers. Clones were sequenced by immunoSEQ multiplex PCR, and TCRdb holds only the in-frame ones, with some missing. This repertoire shows 75,000 to 90,000 clones, about 78% found once; its top ten account for 5.5%. This clone has only a few counts. The same CDR3 also results from other DNA sequences found in this sample. The sequencing sample was made of PBMCs. This receptor was taken from a male donor in good health and CMV-seropositive.

CDR3 sequence reads: CASSLGQGAYEQYF. The CDR3 DNA sequence: TGTGCCAGCAGCCTAGGACAGGGGGCCTACGAGCAGTACTTC. The gene calls are TRBV5-4 and TRBJ2-7; 10 nucleotides match TRBD1. This CDR3 has 14 residues. J lost 2 bases, V lost 4 bases, and 3 bases had no gene match. Germline-derived CDR1 and CDR2 are SGHNT and YYREEE (reference sequence).